A single sample is the source of the 21 T cell receptor beta chains below, sequenced in a study of blood T cell repertoires in COVID-19. The assay was immunoSEQ multiplex PCR, and TCRdb's table has in-frame clones only and misses some. The sample comprises tens of thousands of clones, over 75% of which are singletons, and around 13% rests with the top ten. The sequenced material came from peripheral blood. These receptors all stem from a man in his 70s with acute or convalescent COVID-19.

V gene TRBV3-1 (or the pseudogene TRBV3-2) combines with J gene TRBJ1-6, with D possibly matching TRBD1 (6 bases). The CDR3 runs to 13 residues. V lost 3 bases to trimming and J lost 15 bases, with 15 bases between them. Germline values: CDR1 LGHDT, CDR2 YNNKEL (reference sequence). The CDR3 reads CASSQQYRANLHF. The CDR3 DNA is TGTGCCAGCAGCCAGCAGTACAGGGCGAACCTCCACTTT.

This clone occurred once. This sequence joins TRBV7-6 and TRBJ2-5; D might be TRBD2 (5 bases). The CDR3 sequence is 15 residues long. CDR1 SGHVS and CDR2 FNYEAQ come from the germline V gene. V was clipped by 2 bases and J by 2 bases, with 12 bases between them. The CDR3 DNA reads TGTGCCAGCAGCTTATCGGGGAATCGACAAGAGACCCAGTACTTC. Protein: CASSLSGNRQETQYF.

The chain has TRBV27 and TRBJ1-1, with 7 bases matching TRBD1. The trim removed 5 bases at V and 0 bases at J, leaving 6 bases unmatched. Looked up from germline, CDR1 is MNHEY and CDR2 is SMNVEV (reference sequence). The CDR3 sequence is 15 residues long. This chain's CDR3 is CASSMIQGLNTEAFF. CDR3 coding DNA: TGTGCCAGCAGTATGATACAGGGGCTGAACACTGAAGCTTTCTTT.

This chain connects TRBV27 to TRBJ2-1; 16 bases are shared with TRBD2. Germline CDR1 reads MNHEY; CDR2 reads SMNVEV (reference sequence). The CDR3 totals 14 residues. V shed 6 bases, J shed 10 bases, and the junction held 3 bases outside the gene matches. The CDR3 nucleotides read TGTGCCAGCAGGGGGACTAGCGGGAGGGGAGAGCAGTTCTTC. Translating gives CASRGTSGRGEQFF.

This clone appeared a single time. The chain combines TRBV7-2 with TRBJ2-5, with a weak D call TRBD2 (6 bases). The CDR3 contains 14 residues. CDR1 and CDR2 (germline): SGHTA, FQGNSA. Trimming took off 2 bases at V and 2 bases at J, with 9 bases between the two ends. CDR3: CASSLSLAQETQYF. CDR3 nucleotide sequence: TGTGCCAGCAGCTTATCACTAGCACAAGAGACCCAGTACTTC.

The chain links TRBV18 to TRBJ1-5; D gene unclear. This CDR3 is 14 amino acids long. The V gene lost 2 bases and the J gene lost 3 bases, with 8 bases spanning the gap. Germline assignment: CDR1 KGHSH and CDR2 LQKENI. The DNA for the CDR3 is TGTGCCAGCTCACCAATCCAGGACAATCAGCCCCAGCATTTT. It is translated as CASSPIQDNQPQHF.

V gene TRBV7-9 combines with J gene TRBJ1-4, with a possible D match to TRBD1 (5 bases). The CDR3 covers 18 residues. CDR1 and CDR2 from the germline V gene are SEHNR and FQNEAQ (reference sequence). V gave up 4 bases and J gave up 0 bases, with 18 bases separating them. The CDR3: CASSSNLQGSSTNEKLFF. The CDR3 DNA reads as TGTGCCAGCAGCTCCAACTTGCAGGGTTCCTCAACTAATGAAAAACTGTTTTTT.

This rearrangement joins TRBV4-3 to TRBJ1-4; TRBD1 matches at 8 bases. Germline assignment: CDR1 LGHNA and CDR2 YSLEER. V lost 0 bases to trimming and J lost 10 bases; unmatched junction nucleotides: 7. This CDR3 has 15 residues. The CDR3 is CASSQDRTGYGKLFF. The CDR3 region has the DNA TGCGCCAGCAGCCAAGACCGGACAGGGTATGGAAAACTGTTTTTT.

The chain joins TRBV7-2 to TRBJ2-7; 7 nucleotides agree with TRBD2. The CDR3 is made up of 14 amino acids. CDR1 is SGHTA, CDR2 FQGNSA, per germline. V lost 3 bases to trimming and J lost 3 bases; unmatched junction nucleotides: 5. CDR3 sequence: CASSFGGSSYEQYF. Written as DNA, the CDR3 is TGTGCCAGCAGCTTTGGCGGGAGCAGCTACGAGCAGTACTTC.

The V and J genes are TRBV4-1 and TRBJ2-3; the match to TRBD2 covers 7 bases. Germline CDR1 reads MGHRA; CDR2 reads YSYEKL. V was clipped by 0 bases and J by 3 bases; unmatched bases: 3. The length of the CDR3 is 15 residues. The CDR3 is CASSQEKAGTDTQYF. In DNA, the CDR3 is TGCGCCAGCAGCCAAGAGAAAGCGGGGACAGATACGCAGTATTTT.

The V call is TRBV5-5, the J call TRBJ1-4, with a possible D match to TRBD1 (5 bases). The CDR3 consists of 15 residues. Germline V gene data show CDR1 as SGHKS and CDR2 as YYEKEE (reference sequence). The V and J ends lost 4 bases and 6 bases respectively, with 16 bases between them. DNA for the CDR3: TGTGCCAGCAGCCCCCGGGCAGGGAGGGATGAAAAACTGTTTTTT. Amino acid sequence: CASSPRAGRDEKLFF.

The chain couples TRBV6-6 to TRBJ1-3; the D gene is possibly TRBD1 (6 bases). Per germline, CDR1 MNHNY and CDR2 SVGAGI (reference sequence). CDR3 size: 11 residues. Trimming cost V 6 bases and J 8 bases, with 8 bases left between them. The CDR3 DNA follows: TGTGCCAGCAGAGGGGGGGACACCATATATTTT. Protein: CASRGGDTIYF.

This clone was seen a few times. V and J are TRBV9 and TRBJ1-2; D remains ambiguous. Germline loops: CDR1 SGDLS, CDR2 YYNGEE. CDR3 length: 13 residues. Deletions cut 5 bases from V and 2 bases from J, with 10 bases between. CDR3 DNA: TGTGCCAGCAGTGTTGACGGGAACTATGGCTACACCTTC. Its protein product is CASSVDGNYGYTF.

The CDR3 DNA follows: TGTGCCAGCAGCTTGGCAACACAGGGGTTGCAGGAGACCCAGTACTTC. Translated: CASSLATQGLQETQYF. This sequence joins TRBV5-5 and TRBJ2-5; 7 bases map to TRBD1. Trimming removed 0 bases from V and 5 bases from J; junction bases left unmatched: 10. The CDR3 spans 16 residues. Germline values: CDR1 SGHKS, CDR2 YYEKEE (reference sequence).

The chain carries TRBV30 and TRBJ2-1, with a possible D match to TRBD1 (6 bases). The ends were cut back, 5 bases at V and 6 bases at J, with 8 bases in the middle. This CDR3 comprises 11 residues. Germline loops: CDR1 GTSNPN, CDR2 SVGIG (reference sequence). CDR3 sequence: CAWARGNEQFF. Here the CDR3 DNA reads TGTGCCTGGGCCAGGGGCAATGAGCAGTTCTTC.

The rearrangement uses TRBV2 and TRBJ2-7; D is perhaps TRBD2 (5 bases). The CDR3 loop spans 13 amino acids. Trimming shortened V by 5 bases and J by 3 bases, and 11 bases separated the two germline ends. CDR1 is SNHLY, CDR2 FYNNEI, per germline. Here the CDR3 reads CASSKDSFYEQYV. The CDR3 region has the DNA TGTGCCAGCAGTAAGGACTCCTTCTACGAGCAGTACGTC.

The V and J genes are TRBV7-2 and TRBJ1-1, with D perhaps TRBD1 (5 bases). Per germline, CDR1 SGHTA and CDR2 FQGNSA. The CDR3 sequence is 14 residues long. Deletions cut 0 bases from V and 4 bases from J, with 9 bases between. Here the CDR3 reads CASSLASRVTEAFF. The CDR3 region has the DNA TGTGCCAGCAGCTTAGCCTCCAGGGTCACTGAAGCTTTCTTT.

The chain carries TRBV11-3 and TRBJ2-1; 10 positions agree with TRBD2. V lost 5 bases, J lost 10 bases, and 8 bases stayed unmatched. The CDR3 runs to 14 residues. The germline V gene encodes CDR1 SGHNT and CDR2 YENEEA. CDR3 in amino acids: CASSPGLANGEQFF. The CDR3 DNA reads as TGTGCCAGCAGCCCGGGACTAGCGAACGGGGAGCAGTTCTTC.

The chain recombines TRBV7-2 with TRBJ2-2; D gene uncertain. Trimming took off 4 bases at V and 1 base at J, with 10 bases between the two ends. This CDR3 spans 15 amino acids. Germline V gene data show CDR1 as SGHTA and CDR2 as FQGNSA. The CDR3 region is CASSSATLNTGELFF. As DNA, the CDR3 is TGTGCCAGCAGCTCCGCGACACTGAACACCGGGGAGCTGTTTTTT.

The V gene is TRBV4-3, the J gene TRBJ1-2; TRBD1 is a possible D gene (5 bases). Germline V lookup: CDR1 LGHNA, CDR2 YSLEER. The CDR3 length is 15 residues. Trimming left V 0 bases short and J 3 bases short, with 11 bases between. The CDR3 region is CASSQESREDYGYTF. As DNA, the CDR3 is TGCGCCAGCAGCCAAGAGTCCAGGGAGGACTATGGCTACACCTTC.

This clone is a singleton in its sample. The CDR3 DNA reads as TGCGCCAGCAGCCAAGGGGGACTAGCGGGCTACACAGATACGCAGTATTTT. Translation gives CASSQGGLAGYTDTQYF. V gene TRBV4-3 combines with J gene TRBJ2-3; 12 bases are shared with TRBD2. Germline CDR1 and CDR2: LGHNA and YSLEER. The V gene end was trimmed by 1 base and the J gene end by 2 bases; junction bases not matched to a gene: 4. This CDR3 region has 17 residues.